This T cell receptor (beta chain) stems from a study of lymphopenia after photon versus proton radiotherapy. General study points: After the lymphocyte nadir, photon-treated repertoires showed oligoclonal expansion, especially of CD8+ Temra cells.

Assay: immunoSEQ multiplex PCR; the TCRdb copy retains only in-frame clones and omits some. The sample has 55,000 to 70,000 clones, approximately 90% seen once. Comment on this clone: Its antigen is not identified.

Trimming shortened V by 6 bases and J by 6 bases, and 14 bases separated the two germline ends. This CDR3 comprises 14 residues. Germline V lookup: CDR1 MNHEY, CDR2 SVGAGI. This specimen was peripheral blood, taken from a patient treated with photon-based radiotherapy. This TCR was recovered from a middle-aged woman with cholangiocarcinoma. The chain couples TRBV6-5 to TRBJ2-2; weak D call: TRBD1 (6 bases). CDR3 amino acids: CASRPPTGSGELFF. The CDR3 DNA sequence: TGTGCCAGCAGACCCCCGACAGGTTCCGGGGAGCTGTTTTTT.